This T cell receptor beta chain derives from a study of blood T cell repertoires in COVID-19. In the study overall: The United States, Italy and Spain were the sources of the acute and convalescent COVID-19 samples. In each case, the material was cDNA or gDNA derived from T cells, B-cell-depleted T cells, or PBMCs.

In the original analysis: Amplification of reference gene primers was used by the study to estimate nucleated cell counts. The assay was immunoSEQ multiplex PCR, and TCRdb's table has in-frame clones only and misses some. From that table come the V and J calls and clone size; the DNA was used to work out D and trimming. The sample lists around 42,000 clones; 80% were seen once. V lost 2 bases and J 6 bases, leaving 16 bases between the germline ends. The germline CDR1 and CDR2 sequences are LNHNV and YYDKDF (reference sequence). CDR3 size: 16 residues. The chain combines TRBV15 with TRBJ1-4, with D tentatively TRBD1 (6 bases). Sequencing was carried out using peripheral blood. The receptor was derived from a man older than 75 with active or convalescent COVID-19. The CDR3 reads CATSRPLGQTYEKLFF. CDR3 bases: TGTGCCACCAGCAGACCCCTCGGACAGACCTATGAAAAACTGTTTTTT. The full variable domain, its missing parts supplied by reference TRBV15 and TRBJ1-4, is DAMVIQNPRYQVTQFGKPVTLSCSQTLNHNVMYWYQQKSSQAPKLLFHYYDKDFNNEADTPDNFQSRRPNTSFCFLDIRSPGLGDTAMYLCATSRPLGQTYEKLFFGSGTQLSVL.